These T cell receptor beta chains were read from a single sample in a study of control samples from healthy donors and cancer patients. Assay: immunoSEQ multiplex PCR; the TCRdb copy retains only in-frame clones and omits some. This sample carries over 100,000 clones, approximately 92% of them seen once, and the ten largest clones take around 2.3%. What was sequenced was blood. All receptors come from a man between 40 and 49 years old in good health. Each CDR3 is given with its conserved first and last residue. Each record gives: clone size, V gene, J gene, CDR3 protein. Not all rows give a size; the values are once, few, many and, for expanded clones, a class.

>once|TRBV5-6|TRBJ2-2
CASSFGAGDLRGELFF
>NA|TRBV10-3|TRBJ2-3
CAISESGSWDTQYF
>NA|TRBV5-4|TRBJ2-5
CASSREAGGRETQYF
>NA|TRBV7-3|TRBJ2-7
CASSQQGGPSYEQYF
>few|TRBV6-5|TRBJ1-3
CASGLGGRGNTIYF
>NA|TRBV5-4|TRBJ1-2
CASTTDRAGGYTF
>NA|TRBV7-3|TRBJ2-3
CASSLAPGGTDTQYF
>NA|TRBV6-2/TRBV6-3|TRBJ2-5
CASSYSRGGETQYF
>NA|TRBV7-9|TRBJ2-7
CASSPGTGPYEQYF
>once|TRBV19|TRBJ2-7
CASSNQGEVEQYF
>NA|TRBV29-1|TRBJ2-1
CSVEARLNEQFF
>NA|TRBV9|TRBJ1-5
CASSVRDSNQPQHF
>NA|TRBV5-5|TRBJ2-5
CASSLDWGRETQYF
>NA|TRBV24-1|TRBJ2-2
CATSDLGGTGELFF
>NA|TRBV5-1|TRBJ2-1
CASSIGLLTNEQFF
>NA|TRBV2|TRBJ1-1
CASLYRAATEAFF
>NA|TRBV27|TRBJ1-1
CASSLGQGFSTEAFF
>NA|TRBV28|TRBJ2-7
CASSLPLATAVPTYEQYF
>NA|TRBV6-1|TRBJ1-6
CASSEVGSYNSPLHF
>NA|TRBV7-6|TRBJ2-2
CASSLARGGSGELFF
>NA|TRBV5-1|TRBJ2-4
CASSPTGLAGKNIQYF
>NA|TRBV2|TRBJ1-5
CASSEAGAGYSNQPQHF
>NA|TRBV18|TRBJ1-6
CASSPTEKRDLHF
>NA|TRBV7-9|TRBJ2-7
CASSGPQALYEQYF
>NA|TRBV9|TRBJ2-3
CASSVVLAGGADTQYF
>NA|TRBV5-3|TRBJ2-1
CARSSGEQFF
>NA|TRBV6-1|TRBJ2-7
CASSEPLDRRTYEQYF
>NA|TRBV20-1|TRBJ2-3
CSSPDTQYF
>NA|TRBV3-1/TRBV3-2|TRBJ2-5
CASSLRGGRETQYF
>NA|TRBV7-8|TRBJ1-5
CASSLDRVGNQPQHF